The clone carrying this T cell receptor (beta chain) occurred a few times. What it recognizes is unknown. One entry per CDR3 protein, called by TCRdb with MiXCR from the 5' RACE reads. The sample has about 120,000 distinct CDR3 sequences; approximately 12% are singletons. Trimming stripped 0 bases from V and 5 bases from J, with 25 bases between. This CDR3 contains 19 residues. CDR1 is MGHRA and CDR2 is YSYEKL in the germline V gene. This entry comes from a study of spatial heterogeneity in lung cancer. Findings and limits, study-wide: At tumor resection, ubiquitous expanded TCRs were detected in blood more often than later.

Time point reported: blood at routine non-recurrence follow-up after resection. In each case, whole RNA from tumor, nontumor lung or frozen PBMC was sequenced unsorted. The chain recombines TRBV4-1 with TRBJ2-5, with D perhaps matching TRBD1 (6 bases). The specimen was PBMCs, collected at follow-up. This TCR was sampled from a male donor with early-stage non-small cell lung cancer. The CDR3 DNA reads as TGCGCCAGCAGCCAAGACGGGGAACCCTACAGGGATTGGTTGGAGACCCAGTACTTC. It is translated as CASSQDGEPYRDWLETQYF.